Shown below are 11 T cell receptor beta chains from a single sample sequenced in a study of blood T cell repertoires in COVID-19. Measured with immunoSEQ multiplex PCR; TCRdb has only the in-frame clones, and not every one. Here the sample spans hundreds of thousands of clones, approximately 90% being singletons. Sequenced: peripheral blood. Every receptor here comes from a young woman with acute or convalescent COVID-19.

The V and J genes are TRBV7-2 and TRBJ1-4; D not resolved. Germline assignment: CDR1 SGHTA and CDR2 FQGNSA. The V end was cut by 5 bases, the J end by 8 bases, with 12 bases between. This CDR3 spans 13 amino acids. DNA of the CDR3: TGTGCCAGCAGCCCAGAACTTAGCGAAAAACTGTTTTTT. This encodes CASSPELSEKLFF.

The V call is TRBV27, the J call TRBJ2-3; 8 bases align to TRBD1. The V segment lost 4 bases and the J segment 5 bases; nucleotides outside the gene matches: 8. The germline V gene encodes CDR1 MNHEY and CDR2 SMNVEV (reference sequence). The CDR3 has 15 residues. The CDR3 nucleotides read TGTGCCAGCAGTTCCGGACAGGGCTTGAAAGATACGCAGTATTTT. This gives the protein CASSSGQGLKDTQYF.

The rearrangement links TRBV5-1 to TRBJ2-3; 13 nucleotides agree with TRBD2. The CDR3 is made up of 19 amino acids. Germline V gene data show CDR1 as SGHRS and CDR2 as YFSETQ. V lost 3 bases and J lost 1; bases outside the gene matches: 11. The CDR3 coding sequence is TGCGCCAGCAGCTCCCTGAGACTAGCGGGGGGATTGGGCACAGATACGCAGTATTTT. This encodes CASSSLRLAGGLGTDTQYF.

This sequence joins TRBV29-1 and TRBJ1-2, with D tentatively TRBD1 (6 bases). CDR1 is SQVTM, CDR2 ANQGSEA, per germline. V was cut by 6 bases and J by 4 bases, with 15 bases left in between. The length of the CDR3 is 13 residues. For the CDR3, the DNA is TGCAGCGTGGCCCCGGGACACCGCTATGGCTACACCTTC. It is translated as CSVAPGHRYGYTF.

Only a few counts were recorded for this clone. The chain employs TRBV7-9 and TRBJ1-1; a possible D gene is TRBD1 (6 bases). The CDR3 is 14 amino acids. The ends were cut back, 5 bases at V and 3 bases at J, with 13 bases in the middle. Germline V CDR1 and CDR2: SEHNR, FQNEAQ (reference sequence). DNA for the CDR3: TGTGCCAGCAGCATAGGGGGAGAGGACACTGAAGCTTTCTTT. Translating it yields CASSIGGEDTEAFF.

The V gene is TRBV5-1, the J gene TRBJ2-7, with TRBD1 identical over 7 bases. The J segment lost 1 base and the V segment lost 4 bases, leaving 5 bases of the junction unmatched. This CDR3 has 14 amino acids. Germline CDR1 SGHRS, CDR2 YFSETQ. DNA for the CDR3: TGCGCCAGCAGCCCAGCGGACAGGTCCTACGAGCAGTACTTC. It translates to CASSPADRSYEQYF.

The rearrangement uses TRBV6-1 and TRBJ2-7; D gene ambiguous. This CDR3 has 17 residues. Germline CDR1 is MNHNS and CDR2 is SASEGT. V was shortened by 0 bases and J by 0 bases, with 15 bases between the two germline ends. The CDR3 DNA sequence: TGTGCCAGCAGTGAAGCAGCGAGGAGCGCTTTCTCCTACGAGCAGTACTTC. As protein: CASSEAARSAFSYEQYF.

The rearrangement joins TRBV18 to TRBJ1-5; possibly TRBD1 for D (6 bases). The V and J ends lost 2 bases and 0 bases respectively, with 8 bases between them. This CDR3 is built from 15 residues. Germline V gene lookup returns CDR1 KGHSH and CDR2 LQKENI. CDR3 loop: CASSPGTHSNQPQHF. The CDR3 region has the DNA TGTGCCAGCTCACCAGGGACACATAGCAATCAGCCCCAGCATTTT.

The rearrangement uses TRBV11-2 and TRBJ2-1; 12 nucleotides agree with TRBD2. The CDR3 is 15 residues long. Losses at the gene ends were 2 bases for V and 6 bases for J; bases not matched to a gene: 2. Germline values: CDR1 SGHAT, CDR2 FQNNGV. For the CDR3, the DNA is TGTGCCAGCAGCTTACTAGCGGGGGGGAGCAATGAGCAGTTCTTC. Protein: CASSLLAGGSNEQFF.

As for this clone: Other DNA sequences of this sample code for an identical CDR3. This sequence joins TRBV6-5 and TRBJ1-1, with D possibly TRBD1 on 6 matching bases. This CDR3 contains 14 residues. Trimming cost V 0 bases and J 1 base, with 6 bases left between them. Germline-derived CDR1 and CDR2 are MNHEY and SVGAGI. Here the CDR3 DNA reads TGTGCCAGCAGTTACTCAGGGGGGAACACTGAAGCTTTCTTT. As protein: CASSYSGGNTEAFF.

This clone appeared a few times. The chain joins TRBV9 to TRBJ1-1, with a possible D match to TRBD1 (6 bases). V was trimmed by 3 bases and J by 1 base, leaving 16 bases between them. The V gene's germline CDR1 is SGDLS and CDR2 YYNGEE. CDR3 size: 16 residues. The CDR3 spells CASSDLRRGPNTEAFF. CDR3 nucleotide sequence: TGTGCCAGCAGCGACCTCAGGCGGGGGCCGAACACTGAAGCTTTCTTT. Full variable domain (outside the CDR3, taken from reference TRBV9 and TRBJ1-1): DSGVTQTPKHLITATGQRVTLRCSPRSGDLSVYWYQQSLDQGLQFLIQYYNGEERAKGNILERFSAQQFPDLHSELNLSSLELGDSALYFCASSDLRRGPNTEAFFGQGTRLTVV.